Listed here are 13 T cell receptor beta chains from one sample, sequenced in a study of T cell changes during pregnancy in multiple sclerosis (dated by TCRdb to the late 2010s). The protocol used for the library was the immunoSEQ multiplex PCR assay. Entries here come from immuneACCESS through TCRdb and include only in-frame sequences with V and J called. Some clones fail to appear in such tables; in the studies checked, an unresolved V gene covers under half of the shortfall, and the cause of the remainder is unknown. The sample table contains 45,000 to 55,000 clones; only one count was recorded for roughly 88% of them. Clones ranked in the top ten supply roughly 1.2% of the sample. The sequencing here drew on CD4+ T cells from peripheral blood mononuclear cells, taken in the second trimester of pregnancy. The receptors stem from a female donor with multiple sclerosis, enrolled in a pregnancy study.

The chain carries TRBV19 and TRBJ1-5; D not certain. The CDR3 contains 15 residues. Trimming removed 5 bases at V and 5 bases at J, with 16 bases between. Germline CDR1 LNHDA, CDR2 SQIVND (reference sequence). The CDR3 nucleotides are TGTGCCAGTAGTGCCCGAGTCTCGGTCGATCAGCCCCAGCATTTT. This translates into CASSARVSVDQPQHF. The full variable domain, completed using reference TRBV19 and TRBJ1-5, is DGGITQSPKYLFRKEGQNVTLSCEQNLNHDAMYWYRQDPGQGLRLIYYSQIVNDFQKGDIAEGYSVSREKKESFPLTVTSAQKNPTAFYLCASSARVSVDQPQHFGDGTRLSIL.

The J gene is TRBJ2-2, the V gene TRBV28; perhaps TRBD1 as D (6 bases). Germline V CDR1 and CDR2: MDHEN, SYDVKM. The CDR3 is 15 amino acids. Trimming took 3 bases from V and 8 from J, leaving 16 bases between them. CDR3 nucleotide sequence: TGTGCCAGCAGTTTGTCAGGGGAAGGTTTAGGGGAGCTGTTTTTT. This gives the protein CASSLSGEGLGELFF.

V is TRBV5-1 and J is TRBJ2-3, with D maybe TRBD2 (5 bases). The germline V and J ends were trimmed by 1 base and 1 base, with 10 bases remaining between them. The CDR3 is 15 amino acids. The germline V gene has CDR1 SGHRS and CDR2 YFSETQ. CDR3 DNA: TGCGCCAGCAGCTTGTCGGGTAGCGGCACAGATACGCAGTATTTT. Protein sequence: CASSLSGSGTDTQYF.

V and J are TRBV5-4 and TRBJ2-1; D gene unclear. The CDR3 covers 14 residues. The germline V and J ends were trimmed by 1 base and 5 bases, with 10 bases remaining between them. Looked up from germline, CDR1 is SGHNT and CDR2 is YYREEE (reference sequence). The DNA for the CDR3 is TGTGCCAGCAGCTTGTCCCCTACGCACAATGAGCAGTTCTTC. It yields the protein CASSLSPTHNEQFF.

This clone has a handful of counts. The V and J genes are TRBV19 and TRBJ1-1, with no clear D. The CDR3 spans 14 residues. The germline V gene has CDR1 LNHDA and CDR2 SQIVND (reference sequence). V lost 5 bases and J 2 bases, leaving 12 bases between the germline ends. The CDR3 here is CASSPQISNTEAFF. CDR3 sequence (DNA): TGTGCCAGTAGTCCACAGATTAGTAACACTGAAGCTTTCTTT.

This clone has only a few counts. V and J are TRBV9 and TRBJ1-1; unclear D gene. Germline values: CDR1 SGDLS, CDR2 YYNGEE. Trimming removed 0 bases from V and 4 bases from J, with 7 bases in between. The CDR3 is made up of 13 amino acids. Here the CDR3 reads CASSVVYGTEAFF. CDR3 sequence (DNA): TGTGCCAGCAGCGTAGTTTACGGCACTGAAGCTTTCTTT.

This clone came up once. This chain joins TRBV5-1 and TRBJ2-1; the D gene is possibly TRBD2 (6 bases). Germline V gene lookup returns CDR1 SGHRS and CDR2 YFSETQ. V was shortened by 3 bases and J by 5 bases, with 15 bases between the two germline ends. The CDR3 has 15 residues. The CDR3 nucleotides read TGCGCCAGCAGCTCTAACGCGGGAAACAACAATGAGCAGTTCTTC. Protein product: CASSSNAGNNNEQFF.

J is TRBJ1-1 and V is TRBV19; 9 bases are a match to TRBD1. Germline CDR1 LNHDA, CDR2 SQIVND (reference sequence). The trim removed 2 bases at V and 7 bases at J, leaving 8 bases unmatched. The CDR3 length is 15 residues. DNA for the CDR3: TGTGCCAGTAGTATACGACCGGGACAGGGTTTTGAAGCTTTCTTT. Its translation: CASSIRPGQGFEAFF.

This chain connects TRBV6-5 to TRBJ1-1, with D tentatively TRBD1 (5 bases). V shed 2 bases and J shed 3 bases, with 7 bases lying between them. Germline CDR1 MNHEY, CDR2 SVGAGI. The CDR3 contains 13 residues. DNA of the CDR3: TGTGCCAGCAGTTACACGGGGGACACTGAAGCTTTCTTT. It is translated as CASSYTGDTEAFF.

This chain links TRBV7-2 with TRBJ1-4, with no clear D. With 5 bases removed from V and 8 bases from J, the gap between germline ends came to 24 bases. This CDR3 is built from 17 residues. Germline CDR1 SGHTA, CDR2 FQGNSA. The CDR3 coding sequence is TGTGCCAGCAGCCCATTCCCCAGAGGAAGGGCGGGCGAAAAACTGTTTTTT. Protein: CASSPFPRGRAGEKLFF.

This chain connects TRBV11-2 to TRBJ2-2, with 8 bases that match TRBD2. CDR1 SGHAT and CDR2 FQNNGV come from the germline V gene. Trimming took 6 bases from V and 3 from J; bases not matched to a gene: 15. The CDR3 totals 18 residues. CDR3 bases: TGTGCCAGCAGATCCCTCGGGGCTAGCGGGCCTGACACCGGGGAGCTGTTTTTT. This gives the protein CASRSLGASGPDTGELFF.

This chain uses TRBV18 with TRBJ2-7, with a tentative D call TRBD1 (6 bases). The CDR3 loop spans 14 amino acids. Between the trimmed V and J ends, which lost 3 bases and 7 bases, there was a span of 16 bases. CDR1 and CDR2 from the germline V gene are KGHSH and LQKENI. The CDR3 coding sequence is TGTGCCAGCTCACCCGGGGACACCACACAAGAGCAGTACTTC. Amino acids: CASSPGDTTQEQYF.

J is TRBJ1-2 and V is TRBV6-5, with TRBD1 matching 8 bases. Trimming took 6 bases from V and 2 from J; bases not matched to a gene: 5. From germline, CDR1 is MNHEY and CDR2 SVGAGI. This CDR3 has 14 residues. The CDR3 region has the DNA TGTGCCAGCAGCTTGACAGGGGAAAACTATGGCTACACCTTC. Translation: CASSLTGENYGYTF.